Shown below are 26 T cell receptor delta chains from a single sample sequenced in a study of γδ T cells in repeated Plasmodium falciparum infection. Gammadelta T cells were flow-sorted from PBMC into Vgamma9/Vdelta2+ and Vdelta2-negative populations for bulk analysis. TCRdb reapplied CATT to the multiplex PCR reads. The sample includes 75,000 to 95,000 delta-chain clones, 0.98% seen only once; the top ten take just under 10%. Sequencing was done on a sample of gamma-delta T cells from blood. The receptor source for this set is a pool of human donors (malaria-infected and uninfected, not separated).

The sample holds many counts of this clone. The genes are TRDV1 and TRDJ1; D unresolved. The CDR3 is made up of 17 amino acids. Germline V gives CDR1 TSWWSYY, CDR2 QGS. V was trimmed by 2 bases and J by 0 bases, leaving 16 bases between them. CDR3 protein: CALGESQHSLYTDKLIF. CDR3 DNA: TGTGCTCTTGGGGAATCCCAACACTCCTTGTACACCGATAAACTCATCTTT.

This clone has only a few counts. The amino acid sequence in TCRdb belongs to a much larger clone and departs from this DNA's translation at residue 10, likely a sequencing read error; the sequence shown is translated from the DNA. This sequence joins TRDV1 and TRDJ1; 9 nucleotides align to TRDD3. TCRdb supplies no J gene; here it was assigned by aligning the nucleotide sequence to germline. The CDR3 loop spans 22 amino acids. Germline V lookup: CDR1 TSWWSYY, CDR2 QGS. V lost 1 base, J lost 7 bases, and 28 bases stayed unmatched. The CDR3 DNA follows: TGTGCTCTTGGGGAACGGAGGTTACTCCCTGGGGGATGTTGTAAGGGGTCCTTTAAACTCATCTTT. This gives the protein CALGERRLLPGGCCKGSFKLIF.

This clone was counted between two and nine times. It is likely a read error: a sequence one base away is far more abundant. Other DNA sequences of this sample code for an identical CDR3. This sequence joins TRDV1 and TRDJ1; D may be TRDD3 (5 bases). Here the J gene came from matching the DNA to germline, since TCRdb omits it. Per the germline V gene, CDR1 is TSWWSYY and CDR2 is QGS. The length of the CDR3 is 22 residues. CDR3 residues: CALGELFRETDFVPLYTDKLIF. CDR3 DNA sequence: TGTGCCCTTGGGGAACTATTTCGGGAAACCGACTTTGTACCCCTATACACCGATAAACTCATCTTT.

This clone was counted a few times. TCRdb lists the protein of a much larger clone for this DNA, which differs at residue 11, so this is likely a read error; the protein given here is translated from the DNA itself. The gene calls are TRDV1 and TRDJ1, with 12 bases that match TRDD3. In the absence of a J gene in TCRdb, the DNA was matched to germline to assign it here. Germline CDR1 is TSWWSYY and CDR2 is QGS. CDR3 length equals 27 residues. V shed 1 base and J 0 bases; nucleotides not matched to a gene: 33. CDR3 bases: TGTGCTCTTGGGGAACGTCGGCCTTCCTACACCGGTACTGGGGGATACCCGGTTTCACTTTACACCGATAAACTCATCTTT. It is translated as CALGERRPSYTGTGGYPVSLYTDKLIF.

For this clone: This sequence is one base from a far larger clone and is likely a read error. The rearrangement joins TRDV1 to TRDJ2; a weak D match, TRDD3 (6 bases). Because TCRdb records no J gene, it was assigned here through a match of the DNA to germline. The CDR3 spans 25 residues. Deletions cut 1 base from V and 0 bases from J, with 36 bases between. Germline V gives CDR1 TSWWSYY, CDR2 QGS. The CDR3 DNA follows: TGTGCTCTTGGGGAACCGGACCGGGGGGACGCCTTCAAACACTCAGCCTCCACTTTGACAGCACAACTCTTCTTT. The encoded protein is CALGEPDRGDAFKHSASTLTAQLFF.

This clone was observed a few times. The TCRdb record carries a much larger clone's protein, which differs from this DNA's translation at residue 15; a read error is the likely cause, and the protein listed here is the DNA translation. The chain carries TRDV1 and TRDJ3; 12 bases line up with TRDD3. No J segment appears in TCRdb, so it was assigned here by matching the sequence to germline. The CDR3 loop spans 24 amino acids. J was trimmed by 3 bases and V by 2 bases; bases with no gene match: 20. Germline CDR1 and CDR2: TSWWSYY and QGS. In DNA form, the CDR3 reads TGTGCTCTTGGGGAAGGGTCAAAGGCCGTATACTGGGGGATACACTTCTGGGACACCCGACAGATGTTTTTC. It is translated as CALGEGSKAVYWGIHFWDTRQMFF.

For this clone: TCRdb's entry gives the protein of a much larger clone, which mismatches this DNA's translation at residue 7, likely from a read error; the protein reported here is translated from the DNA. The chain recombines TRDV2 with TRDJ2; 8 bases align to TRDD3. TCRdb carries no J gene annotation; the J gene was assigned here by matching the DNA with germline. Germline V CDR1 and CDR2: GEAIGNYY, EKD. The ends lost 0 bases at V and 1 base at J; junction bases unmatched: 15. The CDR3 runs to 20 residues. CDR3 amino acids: CACDTLIGGSSKDLTAQLFF. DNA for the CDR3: TGTGCCTGTGACACCCTTATTGGGGGATCGAGCAAAGATTTGACAGCACAACTCTTCTTT.

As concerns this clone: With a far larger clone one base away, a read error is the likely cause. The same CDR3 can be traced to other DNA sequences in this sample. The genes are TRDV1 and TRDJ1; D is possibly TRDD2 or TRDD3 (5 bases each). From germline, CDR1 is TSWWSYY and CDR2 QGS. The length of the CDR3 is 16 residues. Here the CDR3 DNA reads TGCGCTCTTGGGGAACTTACCCTTCTTAGTACCGATAAACTCATCTTT. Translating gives CALGELTLLSTDKLIF.

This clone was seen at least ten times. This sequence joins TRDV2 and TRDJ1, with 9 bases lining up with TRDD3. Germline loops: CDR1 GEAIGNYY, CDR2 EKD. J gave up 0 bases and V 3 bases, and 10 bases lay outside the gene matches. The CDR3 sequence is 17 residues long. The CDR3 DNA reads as TGTGCCTGTGACCTACTGGGGGACAGACCGTACACCGATAAACTCATCTTT. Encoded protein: CACDLLGDRPYTDKLIF.

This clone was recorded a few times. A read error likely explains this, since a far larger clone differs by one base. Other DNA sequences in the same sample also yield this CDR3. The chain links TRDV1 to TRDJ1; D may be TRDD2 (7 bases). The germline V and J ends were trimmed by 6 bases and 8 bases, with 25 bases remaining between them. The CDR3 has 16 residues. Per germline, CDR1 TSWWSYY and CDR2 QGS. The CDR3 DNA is TGTGCTCTTGGCGTTTCCTACGTGGGAGGATACACGAAACTCATCTTT. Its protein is CALGVSYVGGYTKLIF.

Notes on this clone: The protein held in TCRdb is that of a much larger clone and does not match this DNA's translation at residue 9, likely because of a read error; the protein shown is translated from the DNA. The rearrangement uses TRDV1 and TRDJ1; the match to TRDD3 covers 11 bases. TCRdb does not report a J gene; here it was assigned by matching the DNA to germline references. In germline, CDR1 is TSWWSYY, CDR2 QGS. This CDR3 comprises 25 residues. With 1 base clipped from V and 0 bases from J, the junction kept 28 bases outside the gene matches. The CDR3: CALGERSIGYPIVGDTFGYTDKLIF. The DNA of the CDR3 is TGTGCTCTTGGGGAACGAAGTATCGGGTACCCCATTGTGGGGGATACGTTCGGGTACACCGATAAACTCATCTTT.

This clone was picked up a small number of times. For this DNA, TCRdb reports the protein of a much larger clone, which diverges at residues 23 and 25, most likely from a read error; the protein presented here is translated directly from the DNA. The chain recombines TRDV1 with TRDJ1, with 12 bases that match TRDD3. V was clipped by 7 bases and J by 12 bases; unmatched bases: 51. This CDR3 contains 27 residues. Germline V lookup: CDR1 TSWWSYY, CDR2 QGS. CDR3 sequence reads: CALANGGSQRDETGGYSWTRGSEKIIF. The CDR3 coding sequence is TGTGCTCTTGCTAATGGTGGATCCCAAAGGGACGAAACTGGGGGATACTCCTGGACGAGAGGGTCCGAGAAAATCATCTTT.

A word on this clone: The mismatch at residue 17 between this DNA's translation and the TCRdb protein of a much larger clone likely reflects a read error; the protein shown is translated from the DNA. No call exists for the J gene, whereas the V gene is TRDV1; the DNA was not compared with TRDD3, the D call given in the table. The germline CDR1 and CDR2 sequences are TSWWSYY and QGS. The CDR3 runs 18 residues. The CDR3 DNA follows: TGTGCTCTTGGGTCTTACCGTTCCATCTGGGGGCCACTCGATAAACTCACCTTT. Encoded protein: CALGSYRSIWGPLDKLTF.

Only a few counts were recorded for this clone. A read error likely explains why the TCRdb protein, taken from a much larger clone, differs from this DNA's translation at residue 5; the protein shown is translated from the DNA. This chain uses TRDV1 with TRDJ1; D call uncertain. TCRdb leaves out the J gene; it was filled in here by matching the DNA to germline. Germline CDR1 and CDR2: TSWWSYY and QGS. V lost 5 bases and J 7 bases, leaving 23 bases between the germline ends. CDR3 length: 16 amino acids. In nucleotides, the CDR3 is TGTGCTCTTGGGAAACCCTATGGACATACTGAGCGTAAACTCATCTTT. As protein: CALGKPYGHTERKLIF.

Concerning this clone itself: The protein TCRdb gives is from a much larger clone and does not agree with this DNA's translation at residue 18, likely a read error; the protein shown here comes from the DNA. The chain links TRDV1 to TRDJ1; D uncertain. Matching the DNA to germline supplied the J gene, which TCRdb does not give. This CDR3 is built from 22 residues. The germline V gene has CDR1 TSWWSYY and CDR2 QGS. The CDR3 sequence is CALGEMKARMRRFTGYTGKLIF. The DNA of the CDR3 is TGTGCTCTTGGGGAAATGAAGGCTCGAATGAGGAGATTTACCGGGTACACCGGTAAACTCATCTTT.

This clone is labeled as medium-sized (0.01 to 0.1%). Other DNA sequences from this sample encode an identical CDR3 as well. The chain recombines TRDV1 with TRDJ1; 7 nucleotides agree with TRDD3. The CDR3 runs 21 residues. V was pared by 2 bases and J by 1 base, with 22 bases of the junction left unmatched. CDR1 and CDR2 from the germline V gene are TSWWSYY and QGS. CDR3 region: CALGETKPPRYWGCATDKLIF. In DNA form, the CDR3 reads TGTGCTCTTGGGGAAACCAAACCACCCCGGTACTGGGGATGCGCCACCGATAAACTCATCTTT.

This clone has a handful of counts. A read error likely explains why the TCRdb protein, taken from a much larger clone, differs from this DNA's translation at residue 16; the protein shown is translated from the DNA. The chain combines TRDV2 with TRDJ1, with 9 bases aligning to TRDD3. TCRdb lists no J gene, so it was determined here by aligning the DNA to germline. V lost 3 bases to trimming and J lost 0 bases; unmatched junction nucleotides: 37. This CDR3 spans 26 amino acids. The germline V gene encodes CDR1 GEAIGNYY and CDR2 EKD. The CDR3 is CACDYRPSPFLGDRGAPKLYTDKLIF. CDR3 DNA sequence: TGTGCCTGTGACTACAGGCCTTCTCCATTCCTGGGGGATCGGGGGGCGCCGAAGTTGTACACCGATAAACTCATCTTT.

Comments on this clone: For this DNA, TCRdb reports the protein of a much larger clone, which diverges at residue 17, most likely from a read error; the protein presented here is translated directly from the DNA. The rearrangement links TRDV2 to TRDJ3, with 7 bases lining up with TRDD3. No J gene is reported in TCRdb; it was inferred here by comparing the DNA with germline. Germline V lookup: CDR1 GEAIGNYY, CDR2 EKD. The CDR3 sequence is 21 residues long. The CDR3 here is CACDKRSWGFLKTWDTQQMFF. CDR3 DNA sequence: TGTGCCTGTGACAAGAGGAGCTGGGGGTTCCTTAAGACCTGGGACACCCAACAGATGTTTTTC.

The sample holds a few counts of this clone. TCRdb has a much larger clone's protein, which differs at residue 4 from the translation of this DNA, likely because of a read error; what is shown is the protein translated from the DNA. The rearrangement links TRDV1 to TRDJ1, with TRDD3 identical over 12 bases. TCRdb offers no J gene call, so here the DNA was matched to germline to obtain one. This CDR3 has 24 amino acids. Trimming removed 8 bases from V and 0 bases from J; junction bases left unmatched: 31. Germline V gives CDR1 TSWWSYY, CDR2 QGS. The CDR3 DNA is TGTGCTCTTAGGCCACCCCCTCCTTCCTCCACCTCCTACTGGGGGATACACTACACCGATAAACTCATCTTT. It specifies CALRPPPPSSTSYWGIHYTDKLIF.

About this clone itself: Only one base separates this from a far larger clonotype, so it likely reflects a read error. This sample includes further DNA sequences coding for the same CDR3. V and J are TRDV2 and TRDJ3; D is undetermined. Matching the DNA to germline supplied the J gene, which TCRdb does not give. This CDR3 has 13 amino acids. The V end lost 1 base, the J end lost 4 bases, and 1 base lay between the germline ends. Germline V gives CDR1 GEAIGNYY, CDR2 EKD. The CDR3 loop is CACDTWDTRQMFF. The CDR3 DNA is TGTGCCTGTGACACTTGGGACACCCGACAGATGTTTTTC.

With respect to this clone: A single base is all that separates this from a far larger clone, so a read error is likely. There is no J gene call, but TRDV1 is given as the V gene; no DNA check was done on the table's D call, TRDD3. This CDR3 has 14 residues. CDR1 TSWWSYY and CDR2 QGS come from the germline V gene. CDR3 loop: CALGDAAYTDKLIF. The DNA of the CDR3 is TGTGCTCTTGGGGATGCTGCCTACACCGATAAGCTCATCTTT.

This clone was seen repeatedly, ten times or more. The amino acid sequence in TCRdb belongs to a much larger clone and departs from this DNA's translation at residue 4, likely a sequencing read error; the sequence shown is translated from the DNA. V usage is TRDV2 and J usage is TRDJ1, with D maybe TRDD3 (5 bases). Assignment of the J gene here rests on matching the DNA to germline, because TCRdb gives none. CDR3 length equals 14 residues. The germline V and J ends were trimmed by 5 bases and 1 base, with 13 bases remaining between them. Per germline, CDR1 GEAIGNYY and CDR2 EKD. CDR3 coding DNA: TGTGCCTGTGGCATTGGGGTCAGCACCGATAAACTCATCTTT. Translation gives CACGIGVSTDKLIF.

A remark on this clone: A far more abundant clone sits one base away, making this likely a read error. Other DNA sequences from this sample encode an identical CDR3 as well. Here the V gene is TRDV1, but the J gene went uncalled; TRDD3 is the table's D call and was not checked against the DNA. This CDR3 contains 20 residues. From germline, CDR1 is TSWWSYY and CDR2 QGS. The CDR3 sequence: CALGSLLRVLGVPEADKLIF. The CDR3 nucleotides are TGTGCTCTTGGATCCCTCCTACGGGTACTGGGGGTCCCTGAGGCCGATAAACTCATCTTC.

CDR3 sequence: CAPHFDDSFHKVLGDTDKLIF. CDR3 DNA sequence: TGTGCCCCGCATTTCGACGATTCCTTCCATAAGGTACTGGGGGACACCGATAAACTCATCTTT. V and J are TRDV3 and TRDJ1; 8 bases are a match to TRDD3. No J gene is reported in TCRdb; it was inferred here by comparing the DNA with germline. The ends lost 5 bases at V and 0 bases at J; junction bases unmatched: 29. This CDR3 is built from 21 residues. Germline values: CDR1 TVYSNPD, CDR2 GDNSRS (reference sequence). Together with reference TRDV3 and TRDJ1, the CDR3 gives the full variable domain: CDKVTQSSPDQTVASGSEVVLLCTYDTVYSNPDLFWYRIRPDYSFQFVFYGDNSRSEGADFTQGRFSVKHILTQKAFHLVISPVRTEDSATYYCAPHFDDSFHKVLGDTDKLIFGKGTRVTVEP.

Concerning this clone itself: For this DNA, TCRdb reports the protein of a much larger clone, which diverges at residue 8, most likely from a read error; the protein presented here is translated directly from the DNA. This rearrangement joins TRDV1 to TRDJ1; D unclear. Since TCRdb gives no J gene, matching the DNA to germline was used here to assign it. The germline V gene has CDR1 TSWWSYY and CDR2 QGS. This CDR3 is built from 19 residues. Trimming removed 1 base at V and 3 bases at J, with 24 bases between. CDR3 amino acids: CALGEPPWRLRRGSDKLIF. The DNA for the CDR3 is TGTGCTCTTGGGGAACCCCCTTGGCGACTAAGGAGGGGTTCCGATAAACTCATCTTT.

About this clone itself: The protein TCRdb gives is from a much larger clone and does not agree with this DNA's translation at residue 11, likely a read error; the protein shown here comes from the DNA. CDR3: CACDTLHMTDRLIF. CDR3 nucleotide sequence: TGTGCCTGTGACACTCTCCACATGACCGATAGACTCATCTTT. The V call is TRDV2, the J call TRDJ1, with D uncertain. The J gene comes from matching the DNA to germline here; TCRdb lacks it. Germline CDR1 and CDR2: GEAIGNYY and EKD. There are 14 residues in the CDR3.